The next 12 T cell receptor beta chains were all read from a single sample in a study of CD8 T cells in ankylosing spondylitis. MiXCR, applied by TCRdb to the 5' RACE reads, yields one record per CDR3 protein. The data show roughly 69,000 distinct CDR3 sequences, under 5.5% seen once. Sequencing input: blood, either unsorted or a sorted T cell fraction (not recorded which). These TCRs come from a male donor with ankylosing spondylitis or in good health (not recorded which).

This clonotype was counted many times. The chain has TRBV12-3 or TRBV12-4 and TRBJ1-1, with TRBD1 matching 8 bases. CDR3 size: 13 residues. With 5 bases clipped from V and 5 bases from J, the junction kept 4 bases outside the gene matches. In nucleotides, the CDR3 is TGTGCCAGCAGTCTGACAGGGGAGACTGAAGCTTTCTTT. Translated, it gives CASSLTGETEAFF.

This clonotype has ten or more counts. The chain employs TRBV5-1 and TRBJ2-1; TRBD2 might be the D (6 bases). Per the germline V gene, CDR1 is SGHRS and CDR2 is YFSETQ. V was cut by 1 base and J by 4 bases, with 12 bases left in between. CDR3 length: 15 amino acids. This CDR3 is CASSLMGGSYNEQFF. The CDR3 bases are TGCGCCAGCAGCTTGATGGGGGGATCGTACAATGAGCAGTTCTTC.

This clonotype was seen ten or more times. The chain couples TRBV27 to TRBJ1-1; D may be TRBD1 (6 bases). Germline V gene sequence: CDR1 MNHEY, CDR2 SMNVEV (reference sequence). The CDR3 contains 13 residues. V was shortened by 2 bases and J by 7 bases, with 11 bases between the two germline ends. The CDR3 bases are TGTGCCAGCAGTTTAGTGGGCAGGGGTGAAGCTTTCTTT. Its translation: CASSLVGRGEAFF.

This clonotype was counted ten times or more. The chain is built from TRBV6-5 and TRBJ1-1, with unresolved D. CDR3 length equals 15 residues. Germline values: CDR1 MNHEY, CDR2 SVGAGI. The germline V and J ends were trimmed by 4 bases and 5 bases, with 17 bases remaining between them. CDR3 sequence (DNA): TGTGCCAGCAGTTCCCATGGTGGTCCTCAGACTGAAGCTTTCTTT. Translated, it gives CASSSHGGPQTEAFF.

The sample holds many counts of this clonotype. The chain uses TRBV18 and TRBJ2-6; no definite D call. Germline V gene lookup returns CDR1 KGHSH and CDR2 LQKENI. The CDR3 covers 14 residues. V dropped 6 bases and J dropped 2 bases, with 8 bases sitting between them. CDR3 protein: CASSPDPGANVLTF. As DNA, the CDR3 is TGTGCCAGCTCCCCTGATCCTGGGGCCAACGTCCTGACTTTC.

This clonotype was counted between two and nine times. CDR3: CASSLVDGAAHYGYTF. The CDR3 DNA is TGTGCCAGCAGCTTAGTAGATGGAGCCGCTCACTATGGCTACACCTTC. V is TRBV11-1 and J is TRBJ1-2; unclear D gene. V was pared by 1 base and J by 3 bases, with 15 bases between. CDR3 length equals 16 residues. Germline-derived CDR1 and CDR2 are SGHAT and FQDESV (reference sequence).

This clonotype was detected many times. The chain employs TRBV20-1 and TRBJ2-7; the match to TRBD2 covers 7 bases. CDR1 and CDR2 (germline): DFQATT, SNEGSKA (reference sequence). V was clipped by 4 bases and J by 6 bases; unmatched bases: 12. The CDR3 spans 14 residues. In DNA form, the CDR3 reads TGCAGTGCTATTGACGGGGGGACCGTTGGCGAGCAGTACTTC. Its translation is CSAIDGGTVGEQYF.

By proportion, this clonotype is medium-sized (0.01 to 0.1%). The CDR3 DNA is TGCGCCAGCAGCCAAAATGCCCCCGGACAGGGGGGCTACGAGCAGTACTTC. Translation gives CASSQNAPGQGGYEQYF. V usage is TRBV4-1 and J usage is TRBJ2-7; TRBD1 matches 10 bases. The ends lost 2 bases at V and 3 bases at J; junction bases unmatched: 10. This CDR3 is built from 17 residues. Germline V gene sequence: CDR1 MGHRA, CDR2 YSYEKL.

This clonotype was detected many times. J is TRBJ2-3 and V is TRBV18; D is perhaps TRBD1 or TRBD2 (5 bases each). The CDR3 spans 13 residues. CDR1 KGHSH and CDR2 LQKENI come from the germline V gene. The V and J ends lost 1 base and 5 bases respectively, with 7 bases between them. CDR3 loop: CASSPQGRDTQYF. CDR3 DNA: TGTGCCAGCTCACCACAGGGGAGAGATACGCAGTATTTT. The whole variable domain, filled in from reference TRBV18 and TRBJ2-3, reads NAGVMQNPRHLVRRRGQEARLRCSPMKGHSHVYWYRQLPEEGLKFMVYLQKENIIDESGMPKERFSAEFPKEGPSILRIQQVVRGDSAAYFCASSPQGRDTQYFGPGTRLTVL.

This clonotype was seen many times. The rearrangement joins TRBV20-1 to TRBJ2-7; 7 bases line up with TRBD1. The CDR3 contains 12 residues. Trimming took 4 bases from V and 6 from J; bases not matched to a gene: 6. Germline CDR1 DFQATT, CDR2 SNEGSKA (reference sequence). CDR3 sequence: CSATGGSLEQYF. Here the CDR3 DNA reads TGCAGTGCTACAGGGGGTTCTCTCGAGCAGTACTTC.

This clonotype was seen at least ten times. The chain couples TRBV6-5 to TRBJ1-2; 9 bases fit TRBD1. The CDR3 extends over 17 amino acids. CDR1 MNHEY and CDR2 SVGAGI come from the germline V gene. V was clipped by 6 bases and J by 6 bases; unmatched bases: 17. CDR3 protein: CASRYTGTGFPMDGYTF. For the CDR3, the DNA is TGTGCCAGCAGATACACCGGGACAGGGTTCCCAATGGATGGCTACACCTTC.

This clonotype was counted many times. This chain links TRBV5-1 with TRBJ2-3; D might be TRBD2 (5 bases). The germline V and J ends were trimmed by 2 bases and 5 bases, with 9 bases remaining between them. The CDR3 length is 13 residues. The germline gives CDR1 SGHRS, CDR2 YFSETQ. The CDR3 nucleotides read TGCGCCAGCAGCTTTCCGGCGGGAGATACGCAGTATTTT. It translates to CASSFPAGDTQYF.